These 22 T cell receptor beta chains came from one sample sequenced in a study of blood T cell repertoires in COVID-19. Sequencing was performed with immunoSEQ multiplex PCR; in TCRdb, only in-frame clones are kept and a portion is missing. Here the sample spans a few hundred thousand clones, over 75% being singletons. Sequencing was carried out using PBMCs or T cells enriched from blood (not recorded which). These receptor sequences come from a woman in her twenties or thirties who had recovered from COVID-19.

The rearrangement uses TRBV7-9 and TRBJ2-6; D unresolved. The CDR3 runs 16 residues. Germline-derived CDR1 and CDR2 are SEHNR and FQNEAQ (reference sequence). V was shortened by 5 bases and J by 1 base, with 12 bases between the two germline ends. Written as DNA, the CDR3 is TGTGCCAGCAGCACGGGTTGGTCTTCTGGGGCCAACGTCCTGACTTTC. The encoded protein is CASSTGWSSGANVLTF.

The rearrangement uses TRBV7-9 and TRBJ1-5; TRBD1 might be the D (6 bases). The CDR3 is made up of 15 amino acids. The germline V gene encodes CDR1 SEHNR and CDR2 FQNEAQ (reference sequence). Trimming stripped 5 bases from V and 2 bases from J, with 13 bases between. DNA of the CDR3: TGTGCCAGCAGCGGGACAAGTGCGGGCAATCAGCCCCAGCATTTT. Translation gives CASSGTSAGNQPQHF. The full variable domain, completed using reference TRBV7-9 and TRBJ1-5, is DTGVSQNPRHKITKRGQNVTFRCDPISEHNRLYWYRQTLGQGPEFLTYFQNEAQLEKSRLLSDRFSAERPKGSFSTLEIQRTEQGDSAMYLCASSGTSAGNQPQHFGDGTRLSIL.

A note on this clone: The identical CDR3 is also encoded by other nucleotide sequences in the sample. The chain links TRBV28 to TRBJ1-1, with a weak D call TRBD1 (6 bases). The CDR3 extends over 12 amino acids. Per the germline V gene, CDR1 is MDHEN and CDR2 is SYDVKM. V dropped 6 bases and J dropped 3 bases, with 8 bases sitting between them. The CDR3 spells CASSSGDTEAFF. The CDR3 nucleotides read TGTGCCAGCAGCTCAGGGGACACTGAAGCTTTCTTT.

The chain couples TRBV20-1 to TRBJ2-5; tentative D call: TRBD1 (6 bases). Germline V gene sequence: CDR1 DFQATT, CDR2 SNEGSKA (reference sequence). The CDR3 is made up of 11 amino acids. Trimming took off 8 bases at V and 1 base at J, with 8 bases between the two ends. CDR3 protein: CSTGTQETQYF. CDR3 nucleotide sequence: TGCAGTACAGGGACCCAAGAGACCCAGTACTTC.

The sample holds one count of this clone. This chain uses TRBV19 with TRBJ2-6, with D perhaps matching TRBD1 (6 bases). Germline lookup yields CDR1 LNHDA and CDR2 SQIVND (reference sequence). The CDR3 length is 18 residues. V was cut by 6 bases and J by 0 bases, with 18 bases left in between. The CDR3 sequence: CASSRVGTSYSGANVLTF. CDR3 in DNA: TGTGCCAGTAGCCGGGTGGGGACATCTTACTCTGGGGCCAACGTCCTGACTTTC.

V usage is TRBV25-1 and J usage is TRBJ1-2, with a tentative D call TRBD1 (5 bases). Germline V gene lookup returns CDR1 MGHDK and CDR2 SYGVNS. The CDR3 contains 13 residues. The V gene lost 5 bases and the J gene lost 5 bases, with 12 bases spanning the gap. CDR3 nucleotide sequence: TGTGCCAGCAGTCCCCACGGGGGTTATGGCTACACCTTC. Protein sequence: CASSPHGGYGYTF.

The V gene is TRBV4-1, the J gene TRBJ2-5; 7 nucleotides align to TRBD2. CDR3 size: 14 residues. Trimming cost V 0 bases and J 4 bases; bases outside gene matches: 2. Germline assignment: CDR1 MGHRA and CDR2 YSYEKL. CDR3 in amino acids: CASSQDGRGETQYF. The CDR3 nucleotides are TGCGCCAGCAGCCAAGATGGGAGGGGAGAGACCCAGTACTTC.

The V call is TRBV18, the J call TRBJ2-7, with 8 bases lining up with TRBD1. This CDR3 spans 13 amino acids. Unmatched junction bases numbered 5, after V lost 4 bases and J lost 6 bases. Germline V CDR1 and CDR2: KGHSH, LQKENI. In nucleotides, the CDR3 is TGTGCCAGCTCACTCAGGGGGCTTGGCGAGCAGTACTTC. It yields the protein CASSLRGLGEQYF. Combining the CDR3 with reference TRBV18 and TRBJ2-7 gives the whole variable domain NAGVMQNPRHLVRRRGQEARLRCSPMKGHSHVYWYRQLPEEGLKFMVYLQKENIIDESGMPKERFSAEFPKEGPSILRIQQVVRGDSAAYFCASSLRGLGEQYFGPGTRLTVT.

The chain recombines TRBV2 with TRBJ2-1; tentative D call: TRBD2 (6 bases). CDR3 size: 14 residues. The V gene lost 7 bases and the J gene lost 6 bases, with 16 bases spanning the gap. CDR1 and CDR2 (germline): SNHLY, FYNNEI. In DNA, the CDR3 is TGTGCCAGCACCCTACTAGGAGGGTCCAATGAGCAGTTCTTC. Its translation: CASTLLGGSNEQFF.

This rearrangement joins TRBV18 to TRBJ2-1, with TRBD2 as a possible D gene (6 bases). Germline CDR1 KGHSH, CDR2 LQKENI. Trimming removed 6 bases from V and 10 bases from J, with 16 bases in between. This CDR3 has 13 residues. The CDR3 DNA reads TGTGCCAGCTCCCAATTGACTAGTGGCGAGCAGTTCTTC. Its protein is CASSQLTSGEQFF. Complete variable domain (other parts from reference TRBV18 and TRBJ2-1): NAGVMQNPRHLVRRRGQEARLRCSPMKGHSHVYWYRQLPEEGLKFMVYLQKENIIDESGMPKERFSAEFPKEGPSILRIQQVVRGDSAAYFCASSQLTSGEQFFGPGTRLTVL.

The rearrangement links TRBV7-9 to TRBJ2-1; D perhaps matches TRBD2 (6 bases). This CDR3 is 12 amino acids long. Looked up from germline, CDR1 is SEHNR and CDR2 is FQNEAQ (reference sequence). Deletions cut 4 bases from V and 7 bases from J, with 8 bases between. This chain's CDR3 is CASSSLANEQFF. CDR3 coding DNA: TGTGCCAGCAGCTCTCTAGCGAATGAGCAGTTCTTC.

The CDR3 coding sequence is TGTGCCAGCAGCTTAAGGGACACAGTCATGAACACTGAAGCTTTCTTT. Its protein product is CASSLRDTVMNTEAFF. The rearrangement joins TRBV7-9 to TRBJ1-1; D possibly corresponds to TRBD1 (6 bases). Germline V gene sequence: CDR1 SEHNR, CDR2 FQNEAQ (reference sequence). Trimming left V 2 bases short and J 0 bases short, with 13 bases between. This CDR3 comprises 16 residues. The full variable domain, in which reference TRBV7-9 and TRBJ1-1 provide the parts outside the CDR3, is DTGVSQNPRHKITKRGQNVTFRCDPISEHNRLYWYRQTLGQGPEFLTYFQNEAQLEKSRLLSDRFSAERPKGSFSTLEIQRTEQGDSAMYLCASSLRDTVMNTEAFFGQGTRLTVV.

V is TRBV7-3 and J is TRBJ1-2; no clear D gene. Trimming took 2 bases from V and 4 from J, leaving 5 bases between them. This CDR3 region has 12 residues. Germline V gene lookup returns CDR1 SGHTA and CDR2 FQGTGA. DNA of the CDR3: TGTGCCAGCAGCTTAGAGGGCTATGGCTACACCTTC. Translation: CASSLEGYGYTF.

This sequence joins TRBV19 and TRBJ2-1; tentatively, D is TRBD1 (5 bases). V lost 1 base and J lost 3, with 7 bases in between. This CDR3 has 14 amino acids. Per germline, CDR1 LNHDA and CDR2 SQIVND (reference sequence). The CDR3 nucleotides read TGTGCCAGTAGTATAGCGACAGACTACAATGAGCAGTTCTTC. This translates into CASSIATDYNEQFF.

This chain connects TRBV29-1 to TRBJ1-4, with D unclear. Germline loops: CDR1 SQVTM, CDR2 ANQGSEA. V lost 6 bases and J lost 4, with 12 bases in between. The CDR3 covers 13 residues. In DNA form, the CDR3 reads TGCAGCGTAAAACCAACTGGTAATGAAAAACTGTTTTTT. Encoded protein: CSVKPTGNEKLFF. Full variable domain (missing parts from reference TRBV29-1 and TRBJ1-4): SAVISQKPSRDICQRGTSLTIQCQVDSQVTMMFWYRQQPGQSLTLIATANQGSEATYESGFVIDKFPISRPNLTFSTLTVSNMSPEDSSIYLCSVKPTGNEKLFFGSGTQLSVL.

This clone appeared a few times. V usage is TRBV5-4 and J usage is TRBJ2-7, with a weak D call TRBD1 (7 bases). Germline assignment: CDR1 SGHNT and CDR2 YYREEE (reference sequence). The CDR3 covers 15 residues. V gave up 0 bases and J gave up 2 bases, with 12 bases separating them. The CDR3, as DNA: TGTGCCAGCAGCTTGGAGGAGGGGGCCGCCTACGAGCAGTACTTC. Its translation: CASSLEEGAAYEQYF.

The V gene is TRBV3-1 (or the pseudogene TRBV3-2), the J gene TRBJ2-7, with D hard to call. CDR3 size: 11 residues. The V end lost 6 bases, the J end lost 3 bases, and 6 bases lay between the germline ends. The germline CDR1 and CDR2 sequences are LGHDT and YNNKEL (reference sequence). The CDR3 region has the DNA TGTGCCAGCAGTTCTTTCTACGAGCAGTACTTC. Residues: CASSSFYEQYF.

The chain carries TRBV6-2 or TRBV6-3 and TRBJ1-5; D is uncertain. Per the germline V gene, CDR1 is MNHEY and CDR2 is SVGEGT. V was trimmed by 4 bases and J by 3 bases, leaving 22 bases between them. CDR3 length: 18 residues. CDR3 in DNA: TGTGCCAGCAGTTCCCACTTCGAAATAGGACTGCTCAATCAGCCCCAGCATTTT. This translates into CASSSHFEIGLLNQPQHF.

The V and J genes are TRBV27 and TRBJ1-2; the D is unclear. V lost 6 bases, J lost 3 bases, and 11 bases lay in between. This CDR3 is built from 13 residues. Germline CDR1 is MNHEY and CDR2 is SMNVEV (reference sequence). In DNA form, the CDR3 reads TGTGCCAGCAGGCCCACGAGGGACTATGGCTACACCTTC. It encodes CASRPTRDYGYTF.

J is TRBJ2-7 and V is TRBV6-5, with D unclear. Trimming took 2 bases from V and 2 from J, leaving 13 bases between them. This CDR3 is built from 15 residues. The germline gives CDR1 MNHEY, CDR2 SVGAGI. CDR3 DNA sequence: TGTGCCAGCAGTTACATGGGCCTATACCCCTACGAGCAGTACTTC. As protein: CASSYMGLYPYEQYF.

For the CDR3, the DNA is TGTGCCAGCTCACCACGAGCGGGGGGGAGCTCCTACAATGAGCAGTTCTTC. It translates to CASSPRAGGSSYNEQFF. The chain joins TRBV18 to TRBJ2-1; 10 positions agree with TRBD2. Germline CDR1 and CDR2: KGHSH and LQKENI. The V and J ends lost 1 base and 0 bases, in that order; junction bases with no gene match: 3. This CDR3 region has 17 residues.

The chain couples TRBV6-4 to TRBJ1-2; no clear D. Trimming shortened V by 10 bases and J by 5 bases, and 20 bases separated the two germline ends. The germline V gene encodes CDR1 MRHNA and CDR2 SNTAGT. This CDR3 comprises 14 residues. The CDR3 DNA is TGTGCCAACTTCGGAGTTTCTGGCCTATATGGCTACACCTTC. Translating it yields CANFGVSGLYGYTF.